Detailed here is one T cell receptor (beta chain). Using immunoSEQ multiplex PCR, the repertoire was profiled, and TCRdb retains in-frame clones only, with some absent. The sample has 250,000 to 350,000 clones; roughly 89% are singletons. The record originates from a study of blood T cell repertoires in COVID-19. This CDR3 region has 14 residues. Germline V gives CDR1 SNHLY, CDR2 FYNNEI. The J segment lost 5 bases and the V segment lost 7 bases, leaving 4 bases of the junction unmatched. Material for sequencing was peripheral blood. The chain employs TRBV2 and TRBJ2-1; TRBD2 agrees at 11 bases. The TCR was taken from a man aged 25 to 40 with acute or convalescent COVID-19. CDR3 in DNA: TGTGCCAGCATGGGGACTAGCGGCCACAATGAGCAGTTCTTC. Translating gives CASMGTSGHNEQFF.